Listed here are 8 T cell receptor beta chains from one sample, sequenced in a study of cytomegalovirus exposure and HLA in healthy donors. In the PCR, 60 Vbeta and 13 Jbeta primers were used. Libraries were prepared by immunoSEQ multiplex PCR; TCRdb keeps only in-frame clonotypes and omits some of them. The table has 90,000 or so clones, about four fifths seen once. The sequenced material came from PBMCs. The source of these receptors is a man aged 50 to 60 in good health and CMV-seropositive.

The chain combines TRBV4-1 with TRBJ2-4; D ambiguous. The germline V and J ends were trimmed by 2 bases and 0 bases, with 8 bases remaining between them. In germline, CDR1 is MGHRA, CDR2 YSYEKL. This CDR3 contains 15 residues. The CDR3 bases are TGCGCCAGCAGCCAATTATCACTAGCCAAAAACATTCAGTACTTC. As protein: CASSQLSLAKNIQYF.

The rearrangement joins TRBV27 to TRBJ2-7, with 9 bases identical to TRBD2. Per germline, CDR1 MNHEY and CDR2 SMNVEV (reference sequence). CDR3 length: 16 amino acids. V was pared by 0 bases and J by 3 bases, with 6 bases of the junction left unmatched. Written as DNA, the CDR3 is TGTGCCAGCAGTTTATCCCGCGGGAGGGCCGTCTACGAGCAGTACTTC. Translating it yields CASSLSRGRAVYEQYF.

The chain carries TRBV7-2 and TRBJ2-1, with a possible D match to TRBD2 (5 bases). The V and J ends lost 5 bases and 9 bases respectively, with 23 bases between them. The CDR3 totals 16 residues. Looked up from germline, CDR1 is SGHTA and CDR2 is FQGNSA. This CDR3 is CASSPPMRRGSSEQFF. In DNA, the CDR3 is TGTGCCAGCAGCCCCCCGATGCGCCGAGGGTCTAGTGAGCAGTTCTTC. The full variable domain, in which reference TRBV7-2 and TRBJ2-1 provide the parts outside the CDR3, is GAGVSQSPSNKVTEKGKDVELRCDPISGHTALYWYRQSLGQGLEFLIYFQGNSAPDKSGLPSDRFSAERTGGSVSTLTIQRTQQEDSAVYLCASSPPMRRGSSEQFFGPGTRLTVL.

This clone was seen more than once but under ten times. Distinct nucleotide sequences in the sample also encode this CDR3. The CDR3, as DNA: TGTGCCAGCTCAAATACTCACGCAGGTAACAATGAGCAGTTCTTC. It codes for CASSNTHAGNNEQFF. The chain uses TRBV18 and TRBJ2-1; D unresolved. The CDR3 runs 15 residues. CDR1 and CDR2 (germline): KGHSH, LQKENI. Trimming left V 5 bases short and J 5 bases short, with 16 bases between.

The chain couples TRBV7-9 to TRBJ1-2, with a tentative D call TRBD1 (5 bases). CDR1 is SEHNR and CDR2 is FQNEAQ in the germline V gene (reference sequence). V was cut by 2 bases and J by 1 base, with 11 bases left in between. The CDR3 contains 15 residues. The CDR3 DNA sequence: TGTGCCAGCAGCTTATCAACAGGCTTTAACTATGGCTACACCTTC. Translated: CASSLSTGFNYGYTF.

V and J are TRBV6-1 and TRBJ1-5; D unresolved. Germline V gene data show CDR1 as MNHNS and CDR2 as SASEGT. The length of the CDR3 is 11 residues. Trimming pared 6 bases from V and 4 bases from J, leaving 4 bases between. The CDR3 region is CASRENQPQHF. DNA for the CDR3: TGTGCCAGCAGAGAGAATCAGCCCCAGCATTTT.

The chain carries TRBV25-1 and TRBJ2-1; a weak D match, TRBD2 (6 bases). This CDR3 has 13 amino acids. Germline V gene sequence: CDR1 MGHDK, CDR2 SYGVNS. V lost 8 bases to trimming and J lost 7 bases, with 15 bases between them. CDR3 residues: CASWDSRGNEQFF. In DNA, the CDR3 is TGTGCCAGCTGGGACTCTCGGGGGAATGAGCAGTTCTTC.

The chain recombines TRBV9 with TRBJ2-1, with TRBD1 matching 10 bases. This CDR3 is 12 amino acids long. The V segment lost 3 bases and the J segment 14 bases; nucleotides outside the gene matches: 5. Germline lookup yields CDR1 SGDLS and CDR2 YYNGEE. Here the CDR3 DNA reads TGTGCCAGCAGCGAGACAGGGGGCGCGGAGTTCTTC. This sequence encodes CASSETGGAEFF.